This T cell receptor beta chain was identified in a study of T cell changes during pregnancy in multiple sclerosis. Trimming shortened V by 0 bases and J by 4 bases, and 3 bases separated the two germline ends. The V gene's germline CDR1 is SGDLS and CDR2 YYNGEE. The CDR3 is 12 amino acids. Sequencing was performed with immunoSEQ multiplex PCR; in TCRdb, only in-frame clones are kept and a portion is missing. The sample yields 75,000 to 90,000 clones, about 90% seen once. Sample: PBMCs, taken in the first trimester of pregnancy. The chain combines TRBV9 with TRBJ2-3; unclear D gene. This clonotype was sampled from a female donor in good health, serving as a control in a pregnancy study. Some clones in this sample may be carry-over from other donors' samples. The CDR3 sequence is CASSVVSDTQYF. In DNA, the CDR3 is TGTGCCAGCAGCGTAGTATCAGATACGCAGTATTTT.